Below, one T cell receptor (beta chain) is given with its context. This specimen belongs to a study of blood T cell repertoires in COVID-19. Study background: Whether acute or convalescent, the COVID-19 samples came from the United States, Italy and Spain. From T cells, B-cell-depleted T cells, or PBMCs came the material, which was cDNA or gDNA.

As originally analysed: Estimated nucleated cell counts came from reference gene primer amplification. TCRdb's copy holds only in-frame clones and misses some; the assay was immunoSEQ multiplex PCR. V and J calls and clone size are as listed in that table; D and trimming were resolved from the DNA. The sample has 200,000 to 250,000 clones, about 88% seen once. Germline loops: CDR1 SEHNR, CDR2 FQNEAQ (reference sequence). The CDR3 is made up of 19 amino acids. V was trimmed by 0 bases and J by 0 bases, leaving 17 bases between them. Seattle enrolled patients during active infection and tracked them longitudinally.

This receptor was identified in a woman aged 45-60 years with COVID-19, enrolled during active disease. The chain uses TRBV7-9 and TRBJ2-2; D may be TRBD2 (7 bases). What was sequenced was peripheral blood. CDR3 region: CASSLAAAGAPTNTGELFF. In DNA form, the CDR3 reads TGTGCCAGCAGCTTAGCTGCGGCGGGGGCCCCCACGAACACCGGGGAGCTGTTTTTT.